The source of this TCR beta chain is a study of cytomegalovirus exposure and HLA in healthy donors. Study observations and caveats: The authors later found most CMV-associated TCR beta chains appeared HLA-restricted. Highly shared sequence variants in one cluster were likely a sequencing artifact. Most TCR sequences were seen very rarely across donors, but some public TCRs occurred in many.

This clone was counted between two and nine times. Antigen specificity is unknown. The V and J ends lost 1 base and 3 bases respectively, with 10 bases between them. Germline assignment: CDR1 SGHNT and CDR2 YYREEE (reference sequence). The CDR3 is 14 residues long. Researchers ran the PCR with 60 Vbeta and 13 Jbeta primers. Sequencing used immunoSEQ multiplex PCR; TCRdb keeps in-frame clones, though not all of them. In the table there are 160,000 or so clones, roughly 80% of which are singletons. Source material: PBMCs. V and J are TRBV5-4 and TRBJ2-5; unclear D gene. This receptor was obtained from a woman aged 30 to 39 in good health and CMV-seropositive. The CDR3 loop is CASSLKTPEETQYF. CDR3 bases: TGTGCCAGCAGCTTGAAGACACCGGAAGAGACCCAGTACTTC.